The rows below give T cell receptor beta chains drawn from one sample of a study of T cell repertoires in cytomegalovirus infection. In TCRdb, the reads were re-called with MiXCR into one record per CDR3 protein. The sample records approximately 730,000 distinct CDR3 sequences, about 33% being singletons. Their cognate antigens are unknown. Material: cultured PBMCs, obtained from culture after CMV antigen stimulation. These TCRs come from a human donor in good health (CMV status not recorded). Some clones in this sample may be carry-over from other donors' samples. The CDR3 runs from the conserved cysteine through the conserved F or W. D genes are given only for firm matches. Size is stated for part of the rows, as once, few or many counts, or as a class when the clone is expanded.

.,TRBV2,TRBJ2-6,.,CASSVVAGFTSGANVLTF,TGTGCCAGCAGTGTGGTGGCAGGGTTTACCTCTGGGGCCAACGTCCTGACTTTC
few,TRBV11-2,TRBJ2-3,.,CASAGAYGTDTQYF,TGTGCCAGCGCGGGGGCCTATGGCACAGATACGCAGTATTTT
many,TRBV7-2,TRBJ2-5,.,CASSFSRGKTQYF,TGTGCCAGCAGCTTCTCCCGGGGGAAGACCCAGTACTTC
.,TRBV7-9,TRBJ1-3,.,CASSLEWSGSIGNTIYF,TGTGCCAGCAGCTTAGAATGGTCAGGGAGTATTGGAAACACCATATATTTT
few,TRBV7-6,TRBJ2-7,.,CASSRNSDYEQYF,TGTGCCAGCAGCCGCAACTCAGACTACGAGCAGTACTTC
.,TRBV7-2,TRBJ2-7,TRBD1,CASSFQGASYEQYF,TGTGCCAGCAGCTTTCAGGGGGCCTCCTACGAGCAGTACTTC
many,TRBV7-8,TRBJ1-4,.,CASSLGINEKLFF,TGTGCCAGCAGCTTAGGGATCAATGAAAAACTGTTTTTT
.,TRBV27,TRBJ2-7,TRBD1,CASSFRGTPSYEQYF,TGTGCCAGCAGTTTCAGGGGGACCCCTTCCTACGAGCAGTACTTC
.,TRBV4-2,TRBJ1-2,.,CASSSAPDGISGYTF,TGTGCCAGCAGCTCAGCTCCAGATGGGATTTCAGGCTACACCTTC
.,TRBV28,TRBJ2-1,.,CASSWTDKDNEQFF,TGTGCCAGCAGCTGGACTGACAAGGACAATGAGCAGTTCTTC
few,TRBV12-3/TRBV12-4,TRBJ1-2,TRBD1,CASSRGLQGLLGGYTF,TGTGCCAGCAGTCGGGGGCTACAGGGGCTTTTAGGCGGCTACACCTTC
few,TRBV7-9,TRBJ2-7,.,CASSSRVPAQVDEQYF,TGTGCCAGCAGCTCTCGGGTCCCGGCTCAAGTGGACGAGCAGTACTTC
.,TRBV5-6,TRBJ1-5,.,CASSLAGALSNQPQHF,TGTGCCAGCAGCTTGGCCGGAGCGCTTAGCAATCAGCCCCAGCATTTT
many,TRBV7-2,TRBJ2-7,.,CASSLKTSGTGTYEQYF,TGTGCCAGCAGCTTAAAGACGTCCGGGACTGGGACCTACGAGCAGTACTTC
.,TRBV7-6,TRBJ2-7,TRBD2,CASSLGSGLAGPSPYEQYF,TGTGCCAGCAGCTTAGGTTCCGGGCTAGCGGGACCTTCGCCCTACGAGCAGTACTTC
.,TRBV27,TRBJ2-1,.,CASGTGSTDYNEQFF,TGTGCCAGCGGAACCGGGTCAACAGACTACAATGAGCAGTTCTTC
few,TRBV19,TRBJ2-2,.,CASKELGTGELFF,TGTGCCAGTAAAGAATTGGGCACCGGGGAGCTGTTTTTT
few,TRBV20-1,TRBJ1-1,.,CSATTGAQAFF,TGCAGTGCTACGACCGGGGCCCAAGCTTTCTTT
.,TRBV19,TRBJ1-2,TRBD1,CASSPRDRVTYTF,TGTGCCAGTAGTCCCCGGGACAGGGTTACCTACACCTTC
.,TRBV20-1,TRBJ2-5,TRBD2,CSADTGTSGTAEETQYF,TGCAGTGCTGACACCGGGACTAGCGGGACCGCTGAGGAGACCCAGTACTTC
once,TRBV27,TRBJ2-1,TRBD2,CASSLQGSGRGASYNEQFF,TGTGCCAGCAGTCTCCAGGGAAGCGGGAGGGGGGCCTCCTACAATGAGCAGTTCTTC
.,TRBV7-4,TRBJ2-1,.,CASSRTRWDEQFF,TGTGCCAGCAGCCGTACTAGGTGGGATGAGCAGTTCTTC
.,TRBV5-4,TRBJ2-5,TRBD1,CASSSGDRSQETQYF,TGTGCCAGCAGTTCTGGGGACAGGAGTCAAGAGACCCAGTACTTC
few,TRBV3-1,TRBJ2-1,TRBD1,CASSQDRQGRRIEQFF,TGTGCCAGCAGCCAAGACCGACAGGGGAGGAGGATTGAGCAGTTCTTC
few,TRBV10-3,TRBJ1-5,.,CAISEGRMNQPQHF,TGTGCCATCAGTGAGGGCAGAATGAATCAGCCCCAGCATTTT
few,TRBV7-9,TRBJ2-5,.,CASSQARETQYF,TGTGCCAGCAGCCAGGCGCGCGAGACCCAGTACTTC
.,TRBV7-9,TRBJ1-1,.,CASSSSGSGGSTEAFF,TGTGCCAGCAGCTCCTCGGGCTCCGGGGGGAGCACTGAAGCTTTCTTT